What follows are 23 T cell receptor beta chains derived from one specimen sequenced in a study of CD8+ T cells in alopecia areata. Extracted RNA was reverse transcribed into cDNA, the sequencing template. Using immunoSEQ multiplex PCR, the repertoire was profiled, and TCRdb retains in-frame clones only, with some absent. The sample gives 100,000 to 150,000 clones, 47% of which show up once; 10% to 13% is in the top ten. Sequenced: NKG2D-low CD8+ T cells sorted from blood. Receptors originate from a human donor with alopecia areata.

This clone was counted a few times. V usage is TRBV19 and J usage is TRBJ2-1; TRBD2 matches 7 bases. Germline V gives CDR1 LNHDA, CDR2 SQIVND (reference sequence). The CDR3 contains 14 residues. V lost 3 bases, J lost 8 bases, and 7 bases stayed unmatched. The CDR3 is CASSMTSSFDEQFF. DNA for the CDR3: TGTGCCAGTAGTATGACTAGCAGTTTCGATGAGCAGTTCTTC. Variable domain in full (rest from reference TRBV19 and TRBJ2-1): DGGITQSPKYLFRKEGQNVTLSCEQNLNHDAMYWYRQDPGQGLRLIYYSQIVNDFQKGDIAEGYSVSREKKESFPLTVTSAQKNPTAFYLCASSMTSSFDEQFFGPGTRLTVL.

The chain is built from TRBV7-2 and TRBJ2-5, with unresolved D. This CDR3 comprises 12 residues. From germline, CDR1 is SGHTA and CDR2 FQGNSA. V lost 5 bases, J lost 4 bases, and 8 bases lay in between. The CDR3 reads CASSRNLETQYF. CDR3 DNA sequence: TGTGCCAGCAGCAGGAACCTAGAGACCCAGTACTTC.

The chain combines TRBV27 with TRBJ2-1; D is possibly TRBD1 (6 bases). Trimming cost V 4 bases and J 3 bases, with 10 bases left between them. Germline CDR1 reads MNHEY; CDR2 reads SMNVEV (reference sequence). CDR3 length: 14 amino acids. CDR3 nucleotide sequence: TGTGCCAGCAGTTCAGGGGATTTCTACAATGAGCAGTTCTTC. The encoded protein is CASSSGDFYNEQFF.

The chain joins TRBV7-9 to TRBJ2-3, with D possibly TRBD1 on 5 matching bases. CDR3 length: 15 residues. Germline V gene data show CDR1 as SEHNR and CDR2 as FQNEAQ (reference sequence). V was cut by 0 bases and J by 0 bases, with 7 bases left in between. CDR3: CASSLAQGSTDTQYF. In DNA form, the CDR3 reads TGTGCCAGCAGCTTAGCGCAGGGCAGCACAGATACGCAGTATTTT.

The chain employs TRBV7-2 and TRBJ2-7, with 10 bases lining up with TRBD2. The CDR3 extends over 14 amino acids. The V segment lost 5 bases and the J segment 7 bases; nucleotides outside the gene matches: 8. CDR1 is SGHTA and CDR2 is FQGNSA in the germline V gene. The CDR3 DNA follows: TGTGCCAGCAGCCAGCTAGCGGGAGCGTGGGAGCAGTACTTC. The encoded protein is CASSQLAGAWEQYF.

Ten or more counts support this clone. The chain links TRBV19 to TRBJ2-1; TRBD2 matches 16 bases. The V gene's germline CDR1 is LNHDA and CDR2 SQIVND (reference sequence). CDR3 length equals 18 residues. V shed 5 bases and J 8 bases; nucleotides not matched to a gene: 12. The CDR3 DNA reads TGTGCCAGTAGTTACCGGGGACTAGCGGGAGGGCCGACGGATGAGCAGTTCTTC. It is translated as CASSYRGLAGGPTDEQFF.

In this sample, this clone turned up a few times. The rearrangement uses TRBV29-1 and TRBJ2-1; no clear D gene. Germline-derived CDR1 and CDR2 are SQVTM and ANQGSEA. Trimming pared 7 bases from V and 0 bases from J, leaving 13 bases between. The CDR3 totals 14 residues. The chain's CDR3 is CSALAGFSYNEQFF. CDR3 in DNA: TGCAGCGCCCTGGCAGGCTTCTCCTACAATGAGCAGTTCTTC.

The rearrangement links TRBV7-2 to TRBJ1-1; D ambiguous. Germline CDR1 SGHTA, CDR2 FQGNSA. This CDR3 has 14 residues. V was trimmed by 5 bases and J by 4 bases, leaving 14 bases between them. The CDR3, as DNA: TGTGCCAGCAGCCCCGCCCTGGGAGGCACTGAAGCTTTCTTT. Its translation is CASSPALGGTEAFF.

CDR3 DNA sequence: TGTGCCAGCAGTGAGGGAGAACAAAACAATGAGCAGTTCTTC. This codes for CASSEGEQNNEQFF. V is TRBV6-4 and J is TRBJ2-1; D perhaps matches TRBD2 (5 bases). Trimming removed 3 bases from V and 5 bases from J, with 11 bases in between. This CDR3 has 14 residues. CDR1 and CDR2 (germline): MRHNA, SNTAGT.

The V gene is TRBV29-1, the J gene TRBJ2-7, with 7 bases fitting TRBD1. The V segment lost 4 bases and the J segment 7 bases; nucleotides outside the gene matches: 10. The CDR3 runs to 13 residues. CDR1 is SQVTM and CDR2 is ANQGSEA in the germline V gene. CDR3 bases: TGCAGCGTTGCGTTCGAACAGGGGTATGAGCAGTACTTC. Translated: CSVAFEQGYEQYF.

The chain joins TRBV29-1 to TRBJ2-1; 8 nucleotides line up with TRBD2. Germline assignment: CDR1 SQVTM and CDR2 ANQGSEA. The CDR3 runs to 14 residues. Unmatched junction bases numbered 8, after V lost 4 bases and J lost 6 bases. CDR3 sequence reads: CSVVWFAGGNEQFF. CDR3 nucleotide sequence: TGCAGCGTTGTGTGGTTCGCGGGAGGCAATGAGCAGTTCTTC.

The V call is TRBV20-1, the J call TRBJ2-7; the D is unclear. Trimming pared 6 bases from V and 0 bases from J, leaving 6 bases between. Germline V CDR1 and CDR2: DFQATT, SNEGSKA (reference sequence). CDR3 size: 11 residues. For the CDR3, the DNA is TGCAGTGCGGCTGACTCCTACGAGCAGTACTTC. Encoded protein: CSAADSYEQYF.

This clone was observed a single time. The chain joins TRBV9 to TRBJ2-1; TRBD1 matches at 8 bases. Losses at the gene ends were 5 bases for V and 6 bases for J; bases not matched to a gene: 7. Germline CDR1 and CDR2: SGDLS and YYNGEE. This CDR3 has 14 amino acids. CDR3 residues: CASSDPDRVNEQFF. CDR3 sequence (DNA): TGTGCCAGCAGTGACCCGGACAGGGTCAATGAGCAGTTCTTC.

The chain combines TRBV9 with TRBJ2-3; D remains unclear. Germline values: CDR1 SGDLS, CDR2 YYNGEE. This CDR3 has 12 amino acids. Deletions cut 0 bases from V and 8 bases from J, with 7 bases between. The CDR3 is CASSVGSSTQYF. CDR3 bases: TGTGCCAGCAGCGTAGGTAGTAGTACGCAGTATTTT. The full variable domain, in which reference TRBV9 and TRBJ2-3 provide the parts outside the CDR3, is DSGVTQTPKHLITATGQRVTLRCSPRSGDLSVYWYQQSLDQGLQFLIQYYNGEERAKGNILERFSAQQFPDLHSELNLSSLELGDSALYFCASSVGSSTQYFGPGTRLTVL.

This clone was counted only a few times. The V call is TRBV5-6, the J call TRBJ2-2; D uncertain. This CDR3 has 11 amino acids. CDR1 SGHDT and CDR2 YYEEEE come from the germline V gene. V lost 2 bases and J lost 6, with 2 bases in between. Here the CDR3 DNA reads TGTGCCAGCAGCTTCGCCGGGGAGCTGTTTTTT. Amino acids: CASSFAGELFF. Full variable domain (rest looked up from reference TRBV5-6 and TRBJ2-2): DAGVTQSPTHLIKTRGQQVTLRCSPKSGHDTVSWYQQALGQGPQFIFQYYEEEERQRGNFPDRFSGHQFPNYSSELNVNALLLGDSALYLCASSFAGELFFGEGSRLTVL.

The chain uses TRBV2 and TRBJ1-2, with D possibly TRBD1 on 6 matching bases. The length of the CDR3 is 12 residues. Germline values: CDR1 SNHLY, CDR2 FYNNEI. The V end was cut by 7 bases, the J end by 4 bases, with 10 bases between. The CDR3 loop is CASTGDLYGYTF. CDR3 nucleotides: TGTGCCAGCACAGGGGACCTCTATGGCTACACCTTC.

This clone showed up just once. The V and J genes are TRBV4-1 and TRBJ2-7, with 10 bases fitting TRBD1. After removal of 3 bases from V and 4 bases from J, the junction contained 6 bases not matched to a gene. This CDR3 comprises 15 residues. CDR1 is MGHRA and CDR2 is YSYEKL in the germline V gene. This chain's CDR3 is CASSQVTGGLYEQYF. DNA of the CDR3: TGCGCCAGCAGCCAGGTGACAGGGGGCTTGTACGAGCAGTACTTC.

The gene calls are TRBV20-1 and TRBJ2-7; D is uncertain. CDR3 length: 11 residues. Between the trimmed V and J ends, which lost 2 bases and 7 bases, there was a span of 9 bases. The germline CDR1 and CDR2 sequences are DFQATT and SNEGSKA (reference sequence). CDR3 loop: CSARPDGEQYF. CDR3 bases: TGCAGTGCTAGACCCGACGGGGAGCAGTACTTC.

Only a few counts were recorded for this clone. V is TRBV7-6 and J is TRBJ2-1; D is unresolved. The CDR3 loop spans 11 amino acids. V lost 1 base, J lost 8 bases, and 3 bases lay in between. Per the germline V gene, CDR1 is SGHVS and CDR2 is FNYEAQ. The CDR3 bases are TGTGCCAGCAGCTTAGGACATGAGCAGTTCTTC. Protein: CASSLGHEQFF.

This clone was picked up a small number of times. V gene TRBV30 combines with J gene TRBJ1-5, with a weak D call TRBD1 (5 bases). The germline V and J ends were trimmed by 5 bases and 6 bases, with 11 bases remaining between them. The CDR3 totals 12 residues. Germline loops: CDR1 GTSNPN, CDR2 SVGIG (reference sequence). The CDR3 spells CAWGQGVQPQHF. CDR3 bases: TGTGCCTGGGGACAAGGCGTTCAGCCCCAGCATTTT.

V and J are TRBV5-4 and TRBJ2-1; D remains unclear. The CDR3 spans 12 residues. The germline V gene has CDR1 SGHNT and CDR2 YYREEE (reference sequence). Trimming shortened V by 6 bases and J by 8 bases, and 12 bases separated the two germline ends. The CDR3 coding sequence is TGTGCCAGCACCCTCGGCCCACATGAGCAGTTCTTC. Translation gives CASTLGPHEQFF. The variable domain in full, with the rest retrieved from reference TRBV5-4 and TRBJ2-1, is ETGVTQSPTHLIKTRGQQVTLRCSSQSGHNTVSWYQQALGQGPQFIFQYYREEENGRGNFPPRFSGLQFPNYSSELNVNALELDDSALYLCASTLGPHEQFFGPGTRLTVL.

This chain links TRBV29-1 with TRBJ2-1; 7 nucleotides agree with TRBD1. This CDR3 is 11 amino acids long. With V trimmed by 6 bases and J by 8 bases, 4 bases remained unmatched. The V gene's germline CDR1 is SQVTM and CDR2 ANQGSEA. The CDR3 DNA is TGCAGCGTGGACACAGGGGATGAGCAGTTCTTC. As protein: CSVDTGDEQFF.

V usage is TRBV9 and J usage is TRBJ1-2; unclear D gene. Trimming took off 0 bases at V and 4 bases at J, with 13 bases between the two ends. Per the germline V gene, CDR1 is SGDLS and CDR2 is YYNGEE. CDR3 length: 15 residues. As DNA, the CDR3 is TGTGCCAGCAGCGTAGCTGCGGCCACCAGCTATGGCTACACCTTC. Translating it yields CASSVAAATSYGYTF.